This is a list of T cell receptor beta chains from one sample in a study of T-cell reconstitution after alpha-beta-depleted transplantation in children. From the PCR reads, TCRdb called clonotypes with MiXCR, one entry per CDR3 protein. The sample has over 150,000 distinct CDR3 sequences, about 6.6% seen once; the top ten hold 5.5%. This material consisted of PBMCs, taken before TCRalphabeta/CD19-depleted stem cell transplant. All receptors derive from a boy aged 2 to 10 with acute lymphoblastic leukemia, due to receive a stem cell transplant. Both conserved end residues are part of each CDR3. Fields, in order: J gene, V gene, CDR3 protein.

>TRBJ1-1|TRBV5-1
CASRKTGGVIRNTEAFF
>TRBJ1-4|TRBV7-9
CASSLGGEKLFF
>TRBJ2-3|TRBV4-3
CASSPERPVGDTQYF
>TRBJ2-3|TRBV7-2
CASSLVSGAPARYF
>TRBJ1-1|TRBV7-9
CASSLDRTEHTEAFF
>TRBJ2-1|TRBV7-6
CASNHPGQKNEQFF
>TRBJ2-3|TRBV11-1
CASSLAMPRTTSTDTQYF
>TRBJ2-3|TRBV7-2
CASSPRAPDTQYF
>TRBJ1-1|TRBV3-1
CASSQESSMNTEAFF
>TRBJ1-4|TRBV28
CASSSPSATNEKLFF
>TRBJ2-1|TRBV7-2
CASSLMDDSYNEQFF
>TRBJ2-3|TRBV5-1
CASSLLLAGGPLPDTQYF
>TRBJ1-1|TRBV11-2
CASSLWTRIAKQGKPEAFF
>TRBJ2-2|TRBV4-3
CASSQDLGVSNTGELFF
>TRBJ2-7|TRBV5-1
CASSQEGEQYF
>TRBJ1-2|TRBV24-1
CATSDSATDYGYTF
>TRBJ2-3|TRBV12-3/TRBV12-4
CAGIAGVGDTQYF
>TRBJ2-7|TRBV27
CASSLDNRGIKSEQYF
>TRBJ1-6|TRBV25-1
CASSEYNERSSPLHF
>TRBJ1-2|TRBV7-2
CASSPTQGPYGYTF
>TRBJ1-5|TRBV28
CASSLLRDSNQPQHF
>TRBJ2-1|TRBV6-1
CASSPGTSGNEQFF
>TRBJ1-4|TRBV29-1
CSVTQGAATNEKLFF
>TRBJ2-7|TRBV29-1
CSVVWRGSSGEQYF
>TRBJ2-7|TRBV7-8
CAMSPILHYEQYF
>TRBJ2-7|TRBV7-9
CASSLDPGLQYF
>TRBJ2-1|TRBV6-5
CASSSRDRGNEQFF
>TRBJ1-1|TRBV27
CASSPIGVTEAFF
>TRBJ2-1|TRBV6-2/TRBV6-3
CASSLAGGYYNEQFF
>TRBJ2-1|TRBV7-2
CASSPVTGYNEQFF
>TRBJ2-3|TRBV7-9
CASRATLGATDTQYF
>TRBJ1-2|TRBV14
CASRLAGLEGDGYTF
>TRBJ2-1|TRBV11-2
CASNGGWGGAYNEQFF
>TRBJ1-1|TRBV29-1
CSVGLQGHTEAFF
>TRBJ2-7|TRBV20-1
CSAIPRGGKPYEQYF
>TRBJ1-1|TRBV29-1
CSVVGQGNTEAFF
>TRBJ2-7|TRBV28
CASMDGEDYEQYF
>TRBJ1-6|TRBV28
CASSPGQGLASSSYNSPLHF
>TRBJ2-3|TRBV28
CASSPLVREQYF
>TRBJ2-1|TRBV7-8
CASSPRTYNEQFF
>TRBJ2-7|TRBV5-6
CASSYAGTTYEQYF
>TRBJ2-5|TRBV29-1
CSVGRGKETQYF
>TRBJ2-5|TRBV28
CASSLRDRQETQYF
>TRBJ1-2|TRBV20-1
CSASEEGKGYGYTF
>TRBJ1-1|TRBV28
CASSFWAATGFRRAFF
>TRBJ2-3|TRBV7-2
CASSRDSTDTQYF
>TRBJ2-2|TRBV7-9
CASSLLGQRTGELFF